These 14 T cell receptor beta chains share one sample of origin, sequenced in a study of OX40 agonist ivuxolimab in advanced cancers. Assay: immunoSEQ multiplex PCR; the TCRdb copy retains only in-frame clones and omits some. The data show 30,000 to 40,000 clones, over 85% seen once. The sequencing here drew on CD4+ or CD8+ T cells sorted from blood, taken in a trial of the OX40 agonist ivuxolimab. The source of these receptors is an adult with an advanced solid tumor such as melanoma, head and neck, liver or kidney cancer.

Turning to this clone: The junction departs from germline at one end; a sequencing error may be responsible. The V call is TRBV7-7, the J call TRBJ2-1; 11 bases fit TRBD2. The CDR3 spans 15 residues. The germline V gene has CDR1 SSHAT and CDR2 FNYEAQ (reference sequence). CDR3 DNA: TGTGCTAGCAGCTCCACTAGCGGGGGTTGGGATGAGCAGTTCTTC. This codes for CASSSTSGGWDEQFF.

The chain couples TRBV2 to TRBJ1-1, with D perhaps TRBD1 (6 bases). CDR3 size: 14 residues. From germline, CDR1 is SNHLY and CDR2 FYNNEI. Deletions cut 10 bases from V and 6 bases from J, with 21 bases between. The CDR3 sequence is CATLGGPTDAEAFF. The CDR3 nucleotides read TGTGCCACCCTGGGGGGCCCGACGGACGCTGAAGCTTTCTTT.

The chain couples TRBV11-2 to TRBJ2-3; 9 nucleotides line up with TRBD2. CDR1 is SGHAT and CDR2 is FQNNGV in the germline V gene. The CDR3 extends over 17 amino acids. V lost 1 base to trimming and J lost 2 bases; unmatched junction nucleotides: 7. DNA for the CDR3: TGTGCCAGCAGCTTAGGGCTAGCGGGGCTTTTCACAGATACGCAGTATTTT. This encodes CASSLGLAGLFTDTQYF. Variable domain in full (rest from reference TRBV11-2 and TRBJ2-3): EAGVAQSPRYKIIEKRQSVAFWCNPISGHATLYWYQQILGQGPKLLIQFQNNGVVDDSQLPKDRFSAERLKGVDSTLKIQPAKLEDSAVYLCASSLGLAGLFTDTQYFGPGTRLTVL.

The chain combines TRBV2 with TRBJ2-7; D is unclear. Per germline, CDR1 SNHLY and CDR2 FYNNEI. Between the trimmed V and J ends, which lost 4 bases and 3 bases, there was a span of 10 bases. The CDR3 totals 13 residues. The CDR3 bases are TGTGCCAGCAGTGCCCTGAGTCGCTACGAGCAGTACTTC. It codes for CASSALSRYEQYF. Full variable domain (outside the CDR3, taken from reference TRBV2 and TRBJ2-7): EPEVTQTPSHQVTQMGQEVILRCVPISNHLYFYWYRQILGQKVEFLVSFYNNEISEKSEIFDDQFSVERPDGSNFTLKIRSTKLEDSAMYFCASSALSRYEQYFGPGTRLTVT.

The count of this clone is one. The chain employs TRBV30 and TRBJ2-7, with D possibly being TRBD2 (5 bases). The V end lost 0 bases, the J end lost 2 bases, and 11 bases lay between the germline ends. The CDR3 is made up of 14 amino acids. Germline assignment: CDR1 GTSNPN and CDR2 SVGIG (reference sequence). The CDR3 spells CAWSVGGYAYEQYF. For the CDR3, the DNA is TGTGCCTGGAGTGTCGGCGGGTATGCCTACGAGCAGTACTTC.

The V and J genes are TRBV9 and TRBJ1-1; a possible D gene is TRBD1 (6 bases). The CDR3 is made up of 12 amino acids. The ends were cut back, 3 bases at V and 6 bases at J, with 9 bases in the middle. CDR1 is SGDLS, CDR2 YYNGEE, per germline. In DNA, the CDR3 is TGTGCCAGCAGCGGGGACAAGCCTGAAGCTTTCTTT. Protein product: CASSGDKPEAFF.

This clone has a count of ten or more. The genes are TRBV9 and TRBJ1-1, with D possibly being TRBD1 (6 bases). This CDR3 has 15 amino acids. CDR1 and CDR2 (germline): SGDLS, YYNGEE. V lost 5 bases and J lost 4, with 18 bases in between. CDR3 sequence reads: CASSAPTGASTEAFF. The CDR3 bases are TGTGCCAGCAGTGCACCTACGGGGGCTAGCACTGAAGCTTTCTTT.

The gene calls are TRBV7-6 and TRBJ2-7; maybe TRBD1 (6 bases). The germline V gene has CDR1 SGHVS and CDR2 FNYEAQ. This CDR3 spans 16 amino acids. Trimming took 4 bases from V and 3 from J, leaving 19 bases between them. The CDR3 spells CASSSSNGTPFYEQYF. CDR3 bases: TGTGCCAGCAGCTCATCCAACGGGACACCATTCTACGAGCAGTACTTC.

The CDR3: CASSDRGQSQPQHF. The DNA of the CDR3 is TGTGCCAGCAGCGACAGGGGGCAGAGTCAGCCCCAGCATTTT. The rearrangement joins TRBV28 to TRBJ1-5; 10 bases fit TRBD1. The CDR3 is made up of 14 amino acids. V was clipped by 6 bases and J by 6 bases; unmatched bases: 5. Germline CDR1 is MDHEN and CDR2 is SYDVKM.

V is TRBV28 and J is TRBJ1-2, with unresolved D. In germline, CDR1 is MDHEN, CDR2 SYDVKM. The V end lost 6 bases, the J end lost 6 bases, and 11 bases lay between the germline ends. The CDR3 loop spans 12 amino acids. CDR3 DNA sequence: TGTGCCAGCAGCACGAGGACCGATGGCTACACCTTC. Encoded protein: CASSTRTDGYTF.

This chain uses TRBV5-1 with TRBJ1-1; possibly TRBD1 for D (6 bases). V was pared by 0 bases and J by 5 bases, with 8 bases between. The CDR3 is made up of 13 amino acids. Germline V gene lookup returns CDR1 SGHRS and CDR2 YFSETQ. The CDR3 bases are TGCGCCAGCAGCTTGGAAGGGGGAACTGAAGCTTTCTTT. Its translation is CASSLEGGTEAFF. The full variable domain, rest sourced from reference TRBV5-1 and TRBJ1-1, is KAGVTQTPRYLIKTRGQQVTLSCSPISGHRSVSWYQQTPGQGLQFLFEYFSETQRNKGNFPGRFSGRQFSNSRSEMNVSTLELGDSALYLCASSLEGGTEAFFGQGTRLTVV.

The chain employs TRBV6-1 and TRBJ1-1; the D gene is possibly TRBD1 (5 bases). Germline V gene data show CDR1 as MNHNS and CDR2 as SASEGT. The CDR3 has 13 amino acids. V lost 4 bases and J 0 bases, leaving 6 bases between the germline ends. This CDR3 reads CASSGGVNTEAFF. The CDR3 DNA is TGTGCCAGCAGTGGAGGGGTGAACACTGAAGCTTTCTTT.

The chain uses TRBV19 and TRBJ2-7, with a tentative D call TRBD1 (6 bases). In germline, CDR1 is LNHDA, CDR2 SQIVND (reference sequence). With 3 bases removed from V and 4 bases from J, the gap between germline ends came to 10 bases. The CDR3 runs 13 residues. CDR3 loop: CASSMGAEYEQYF. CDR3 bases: TGTGCCAGTAGTATGGGGGCGGAATACGAGCAGTACTTC.

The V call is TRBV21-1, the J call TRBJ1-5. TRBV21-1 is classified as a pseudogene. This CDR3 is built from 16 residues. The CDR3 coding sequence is TGTGCCAGCAGCAATATCCCAGGGACCGTCAATCAGCCCCAGCATTTT. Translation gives CASSNIPGTVNQPQHF.